This entry describes one T cell receptor (beta chain). Its cognate antigen is unknown. Germline V gene data show CDR1 as LGHNA and CDR2 as YNFKEQ. The CDR3 runs 19 residues. Unmatched junction bases numbered 10, after V lost 0 bases and J lost 2 bases. Primers included in the PCR were 60 Vbeta and 13 Jbeta primers. The assay was immunoSEQ multiplex PCR, and TCRdb's table has in-frame clones only and misses some. Of about 200,000 clones in the sample, 70% to 90% were seen once. The data originate from a study of cytomegalovirus exposure and HLA in healthy donors. Broader study findings: There were fewer than 200 TCR beta chains listed as cytomegalovirus-associated.

The chain carries TRBV4-2 and TRBJ2-1, with 10 nucleotides matching TRBD2. Sequencing was carried out using PBMCs. The clonotype comes from a man aged 25-45 years in good health and CMV-seronegative. CDR3 sequence reads: CASSQDMVASGGPYNEQFF. In DNA, the CDR3 is TGTGCCAGCAGCCAAGATATGGTGGCTAGCGGGGGACCCTACAATGAGCAGTTCTTC.